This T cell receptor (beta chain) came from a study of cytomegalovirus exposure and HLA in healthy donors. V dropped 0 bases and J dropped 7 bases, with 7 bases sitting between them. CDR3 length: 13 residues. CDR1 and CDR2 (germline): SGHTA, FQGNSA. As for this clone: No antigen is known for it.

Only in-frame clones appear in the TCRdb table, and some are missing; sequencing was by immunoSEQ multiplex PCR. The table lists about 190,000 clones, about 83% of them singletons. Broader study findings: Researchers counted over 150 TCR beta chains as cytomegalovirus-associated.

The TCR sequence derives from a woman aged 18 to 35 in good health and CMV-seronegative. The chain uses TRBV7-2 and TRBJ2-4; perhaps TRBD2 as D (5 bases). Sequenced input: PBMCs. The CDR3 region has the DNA TGTGCCAGCAGCTTAGCGAGAGGGAACATTCAGTACTTC. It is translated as CASSLARGNIQYF.